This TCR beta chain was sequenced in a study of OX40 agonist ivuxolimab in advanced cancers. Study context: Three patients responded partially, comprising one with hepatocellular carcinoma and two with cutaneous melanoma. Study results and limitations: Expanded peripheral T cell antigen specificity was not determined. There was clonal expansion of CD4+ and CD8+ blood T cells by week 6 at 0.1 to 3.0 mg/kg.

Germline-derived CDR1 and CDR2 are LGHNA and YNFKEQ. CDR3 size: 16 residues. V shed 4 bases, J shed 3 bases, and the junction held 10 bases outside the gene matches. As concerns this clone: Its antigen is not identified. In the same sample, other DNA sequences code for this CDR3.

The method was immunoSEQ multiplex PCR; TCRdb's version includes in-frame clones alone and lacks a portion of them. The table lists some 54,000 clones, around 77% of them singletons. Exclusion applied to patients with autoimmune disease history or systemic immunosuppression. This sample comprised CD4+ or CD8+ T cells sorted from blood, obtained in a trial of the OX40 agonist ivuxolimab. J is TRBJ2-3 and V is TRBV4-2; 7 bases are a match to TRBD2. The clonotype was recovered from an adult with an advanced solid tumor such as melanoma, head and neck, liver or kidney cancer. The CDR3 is CASSPLGSGGTDTQYF. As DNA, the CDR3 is TGTGCCAGCAGCCCCCTAGGGTCCGGGGGGACAGATACGCAGTATTTT.